The sequence of this T cell receptor (beta chain) was determined in a study of T-cell memory formation after mild COVID-19. This clonotype was counted a single time. No antigen is known for it. A read error is possible here, since a much larger clone lies one base away. General study points: Contracting CD8+ clones were enriched in EMRA, CD4+ mainly in CM and EM.

Researchers used 5'RACE with constant-segment primers to make TCR alpha and TCR beta cDNA libraries that carry sample barcodes and UMIs. One entry per CDR3 protein, called by TCRdb with MiXCR from the 5' RACE reads. The sample yields 350,000 to 500,000 distinct CDR3 sequences, roughly a quarter seen once. This CDR3 region has 13 residues. Germline-derived CDR1 and CDR2 are SGHAT and FQNNGV. The V and J ends lost 4 bases and 0 bases respectively, with 6 bases between them. The origin of this receptor is an adult woman who had mild COVID-19 (a few samples of this study predate the infection). Cell type and time point are not known. The sample comprised PBMCs or a T cell subset sorted from them (not recorded which). V gene TRBV11-2 combines with J gene TRBJ2-5, with unresolved D. CDR3 loop: CASSSEYQETQYF. Here the CDR3 DNA reads TGTGCCAGCAGCTCAGAGTACCAAGAGACCCAGTACTTC.